The T cell receptor beta chain under discussion was sequenced for a study of CD4 T cells in relation to SARS-CoV-2 and coronaviruses. Study overall: TCR beta CDR3s were sequenced after roughly eleven-day antigen culture of PBMCs. Whole-study findings and limits: No crossreactivity against non-spike viral proteins was tested here.

The CDR3 is 15 residues long. J lost 6 bases, V lost 2 bases, and 9 bases had no gene match. Germline values: CDR1 KGHSH, CDR2 LQKENI. As for this clone: As yet, its antigen is unknown.

CD4+ T cells from unexposed donors were obtained before the COVID-19 pandemic (2011-2018). After roughly 9 days of culture, CD4+ T cells were isolated. Sequenced by immunoSEQ multiplex PCR; TCRdb stores in-frame clones only, minus some. The data hold about 24,000 clones, with around four fifths observed a single time. The clonotype comes from a human donor in good health. Sample: CD4+ T cells from PBMCs, cultured in vitro. The chain joins TRBV18 to TRBJ1-1; 7 nucleotides match TRBD1. The CDR3 sequence is CASSPNGQAGAEAFF. As DNA, the CDR3 is TGTGCCAGCTCACCAAACGGACAGGCTGGGGCTGAAGCTTTCTTT.